The entry below gives a single T cell receptor beta chain sequence along with its context. Its antigen is unidentified. The data belong to a study of OX40 agonist ivuxolimab in advanced cancers. Study overall: Participants averaged about 60 years of age (range about 23 to 79) and were around 80% male.

General study results and limits: Both CD4+ and CD8+ T cell populations in blood had undergone clonal expansion by week 6 at 0.1 to 3.0 mg/kg.

The table came from immunoSEQ multiplex PCR; TCRdb's copy has only in-frame clones and leaves some out. The data show over 20,000 clones, with over 75% seen just once and about 34% held by the top ten. Patients were excluded for autoimmune disease history or systemic immunosuppression. Patients had blood sampled at baseline and again on cycle 4 day 1 and cycle 7 day 1. The source is an adult with an advanced solid tumor such as melanoma, head and neck, liver or kidney cancer. Here the sequenced sample was CD4+ or CD8+ T cells sorted from blood, taken in a trial of the OX40 agonist ivuxolimab.

The CDR3 reads CASSEKDRGLSGANVLTF. For the CDR3, the DNA is TGTGCCAGCAGCGAGAAGGACAGGGGGCTTTCTGGGGCCAACGTCCTGACTTTC. The rearrangement uses TRBV27 and TRBJ2-6; TRBD1 agrees at 11 bases. Germline CDR1 MNHEY, CDR2 SMNVEV (reference sequence). The CDR3 contains 18 residues. V was pared by 6 bases and J by 1 base, with 8 bases of the junction left unmatched. Using reference TRBV27 and TRBJ2-6 for the parts outside the CDR3, the full variable domain is EAQVTQNPRYLITVTGKKLTVTCSQNMNHEYMSWYRQDPGLGLRQIYYSMNVEVTDKGDVPEGYKVSRKEKRNFPLILESPSPNQTSLYFCASSEKDRGLSGANVLTFGAGSRLTVL.